The 2 T cell receptor beta chains below all came from one sample that was sequenced in a study of T-cell memory formation after mild COVID-19. TCRdb reprocessed the 5' RACE reads via MiXCR and lists one record per CDR3 protein. The sample shows about 210,000 distinct CDR3 sequences, about 10% of them seen only once. Material: PBMCs or a T cell subset sorted from them (not recorded which). Receptors originate from a man aged 18-30 years who had mild COVID-19 (a few samples of this study predate the infection). Cell type and time point are not known.

This clonotype has a handful of counts. This chain connects TRBV6-1 to TRBJ1-1; maybe TRBD1 (5 bases). Germline V gives CDR1 MNHNS, CDR2 SASEGT. This CDR3 has 12 amino acids. Deletions cut 1 base from V and 9 bases from J, with 9 bases between. The CDR3: CASSEVGTKAFF. In nucleotides, the CDR3 is TGTGCCAGCAGTGAAGTTGGGACGAAAGCTTTCTTT.

This clonotype appeared a few times. The CDR3: CSARRTTSMNEQFF. CDR3 nucleotides: TGCAGTGCTAGACGAACCACTAGCATGAATGAGCAGTTCTTC. The chain links TRBV20-1 to TRBJ2-1, with D possibly TRBD2 on 6 matching bases. Germline V lookup: CDR1 DFQATT, CDR2 SNEGSKA (reference sequence). The CDR3 loop spans 14 amino acids. V was shortened by 2 bases and J by 7 bases, with 15 bases between the two germline ends.